This T cell receptor (beta chain) was recorded in a study of early T cells in non-severe SARS-CoV-2 infection. The wider study: Investigators sequenced bulk RNA drawn from unsorted whole blood, and chains remained unpaired.

As part of library construction, unique molecular identifiers were attached to individual cDNA molecules. TCRdb reanalysed the 5' RACE reads using MiXCR and keeps one entry per CDR3 protein. The sample includes around 44,000 distinct CDR3 sequences, approximately 6.5% of them seen just once. This CDR3 comprises 15 residues. Germline V gives CDR1 SGHNT, CDR2 YENEEA. After removal of 5 bases from V and 7 bases from J, the junction contained 9 bases not matched to a gene. The V and J genes are TRBV11-3 and TRBJ2-1, with 9 bases aligning to TRBD1. This TCR came from an adult who was a healthcare worker with PCR-confirmed SARS-CoV-2 infection or an uninfected control (not recorded which). The source was whole blood, collected at baseline. CDR3: CASSLRDRAENEQFF. The CDR3 region has the DNA TGTGCCAGCAGCCTTCGGGACAGGGCTGAAAATGAGCAGTTCTTC.